The T cell receptor beta chain described here comes from a study of shared clonotypes between healthy human individuals. Naive-designated CD8 cells lacked CD45RO, were positively enriched for CCR7, and omitted terminally differentiated effector memory CD45RA+ cells. In the sorted-subset replicate PCRs, 200 ng DNA, 30,000 or so T cell genomes, was used. Generated by immunoSEQ multiplex PCR, the TCRdb table keeps only in-frame clones and is missing some. The sample lists approximately 590,000 clones, 95% to 96% occurring once. Note on this clone: The identical CDR3 is also encoded by other nucleotide sequences in the sample.

The V end lost 5 bases, the J end lost 2 bases, and 10 bases lay between the germline ends. Germline assignment: CDR1 MNHEY and CDR2 SMNVEV (reference sequence). The CDR3 sequence is 13 residues long. The chain is built from TRBV27 and TRBJ2-7, with D unresolved. This sequence originates from a woman aged 30 to 39 in good health. Sequencing was done on a sample of naive CD8+ T cells sorted from blood. The CDR3: CASSLGPPYEQYF. As DNA, the CDR3 is TGTGCCAGCAGTCTTGGTCCCCCCTACGAGCAGTACTTC.